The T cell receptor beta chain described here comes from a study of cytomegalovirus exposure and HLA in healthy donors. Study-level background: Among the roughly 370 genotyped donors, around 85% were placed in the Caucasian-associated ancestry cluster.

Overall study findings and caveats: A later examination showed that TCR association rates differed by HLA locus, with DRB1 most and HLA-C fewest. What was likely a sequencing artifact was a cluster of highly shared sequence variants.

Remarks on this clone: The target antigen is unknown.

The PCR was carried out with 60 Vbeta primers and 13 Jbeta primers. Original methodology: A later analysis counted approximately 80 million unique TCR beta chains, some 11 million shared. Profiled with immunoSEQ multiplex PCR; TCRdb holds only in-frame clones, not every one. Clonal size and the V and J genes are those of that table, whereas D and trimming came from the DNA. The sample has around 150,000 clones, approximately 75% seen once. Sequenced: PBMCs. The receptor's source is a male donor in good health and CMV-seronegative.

The CDR3 DNA reads as TGTGCCAGCAGCCCAGGCGGGGATACGCAGTATTTT. Translating it yields CASSPGGDTQYF. The J gene is TRBJ2-3, the V gene TRBV7-2, with a tentative D call TRBD2 (5 bases). The CDR3 covers 12 residues. Germline values: CDR1 SGHTA, CDR2 FQGNSA. Trimming stripped 5 bases from V and 6 bases from J, with 9 bases between.